The 31 T cell receptor beta chains below were found in one sample sequenced in a study of blood T cell repertoires in COVID-19. Profiled with immunoSEQ multiplex PCR; TCRdb holds only in-frame clones, not every one. The sample has some 350,000 clones; about 90% are singletons. Sequenced sample: PBMCs or T cells enriched from blood (not recorded which). The receptors were gathered from a woman under 40 who had recovered from COVID-19.

The chain carries TRBV10-3 and TRBJ1-3, with unresolved D. Germline V CDR1 and CDR2: ENHRY, SYGVKD. V lost 5 bases, J lost 1 base, and 12 bases lay in between. The CDR3 is 15 residues long. Here the CDR3 DNA reads TGTGCCATCAGTCAACAGATTACATCTGGAAACACCATATATTTT. Amino acids: CAISQQITSGNTIYF.

V gene TRBV5-1 combines with J gene TRBJ1-1; no clear D. Between the trimmed V and J ends, which lost 1 base and 1 base, there was a span of 11 bases. CDR3 length: 15 amino acids. The germline CDR1 and CDR2 sequences are SGHRS and YFSETQ. The CDR3 sequence is CASSLTRDKNTEAFF. In nucleotides, the CDR3 is TGCGCCAGCAGCTTGACCCGGGATAAGAACACTGAAGCTTTCTTT.

The genes are TRBV4-1 and TRBJ1-5; TRBD1 is a possible D gene (5 bases). Germline CDR1 reads MGHRA; CDR2 reads YSYEKL. The CDR3 has 15 residues. V lost 4 bases to trimming and J lost 5 bases, with 15 bases between them. The CDR3 coding sequence is TGCGCCAGCAGCCTTTACAGGTCGGGGGATCAGCCCCAGCATTTT. Translation: CASSLYRSGDQPQHF.

The chain has TRBV6-6 and TRBJ1-3, with D maybe TRBD1 (6 bases). CDR3 length: 16 residues. Trimming left V 5 bases short and J 1 base short, with 15 bases between. Germline V gives CDR1 MNHNY, CDR2 SVGAGI (reference sequence). The DNA of the CDR3 is TGTGCCAGCAGTAGCCGACACAGGGAATCTGGAAACACCATATATTTT. It is translated as CASSSRHRESGNTIYF.

V is TRBV7-2 and J is TRBJ2-5; TRBD1 matches 8 bases. CDR3 length: 13 residues. Looked up from germline, CDR1 is SGHTA and CDR2 is FQGNSA. After removal of 9 bases from V and 4 bases from J, the junction contained 7 bases not matched to a gene. CDR3: CASGQGNRETQYF. CDR3 DNA sequence: TGTGCCAGTGGACAGGGTAATCGAGAGACCCAGTACTTC.

The J gene is TRBJ1-5, the V gene TRBV12-3 or TRBV12-4; D uncertain. The CDR3 consists of 11 residues. The germline V and J ends were trimmed by 1 base and 9 bases, with 4 bases remaining between them. CDR3 in DNA: TGTGCCAGCAGTTTAGGAGGGCCCCAGCATTTT. This codes for CASSLGGPQHF.

The chain carries TRBV6-5 and TRBJ1-3; 8 bases agree with TRBD1. Germline assignment: CDR1 MNHEY and CDR2 SVGAGI. V lost 5 bases to trimming and J lost 2 bases; unmatched junction nucleotides: 2. This CDR3 is 14 amino acids long. This CDR3 is CASSLTGAGNTIYF. The CDR3 DNA follows: TGTGCCAGCAGTCTGACAGGGGCTGGAAACACCATATATTTT.

The V and J genes are TRBV19 and TRBJ1-4, with TRBD1 as a possible D gene (5 bases). The germline V gene has CDR1 LNHDA and CDR2 SQIVND (reference sequence). The CDR3 has 14 residues. The V gene lost 2 bases and the J gene lost 7 bases, with 11 bases spanning the gap. The CDR3 DNA reads TGTGCCAGTAGTATAAGTACAGGTCGTGAAAAACTGTTTTTT. Amino acids: CASSISTGREKLFF. The whole variable domain, filled in from reference TRBV19 and TRBJ1-4, reads DGGITQSPKYLFRKEGQNVTLSCEQNLNHDAMYWYRQDPGQGLRLIYYSQIVNDFQKGDIAEGYSVSREKKESFPLTVTSAQKNPTAFYLCASSISTGREKLFFGSGTQLSVL.

The chain has TRBV3-1 (or the pseudogene TRBV3-2) and TRBJ1-6; tentative D call: TRBD1 (6 bases). V lost 0 bases and J 1 base, leaving 10 bases between the germline ends. The CDR3 has 17 amino acids. The V gene's germline CDR1 is LGHDT and CDR2 YNNKEL (reference sequence). DNA for the CDR3: TGTGCCAGCAGCCAAGAGGGCAGGGGATCCTATAATTCACCCCTCCACTTT. It specifies CASSQEGRGSYNSPLHF.

The chain is built from TRBV18 and TRBJ1-6; 7 bases agree with TRBD1. The CDR3 consists of 15 residues. V lost 6 bases, J lost 2 bases, and 4 bases stayed unmatched. Germline CDR1 KGHSH, CDR2 LQKENI. CDR3 sequence reads: CASSLDRTYNSPLHF. CDR3 sequence (DNA): TGTGCCAGCTCCCTGGACAGGACCTATAATTCACCCCTCCACTTT.

The sample holds one count of this clone. The chain joins TRBV13 to TRBJ2-3; unclear D gene. Germline V gives CDR1 PRHDT, CDR2 FYEKMQ (reference sequence). This CDR3 spans 12 amino acids. The V and J ends lost 5 bases and 5 bases respectively, with 8 bases between them. DNA of the CDR3: TGTGCCAGCAGCCCGGCGGAAGATACGCAGTATTTT. Amino acids: CASSPAEDTQYF.

Here the CDR3 DNA reads TGCGCCAGCAGTCAATCGAGCAGGGCCAAAGCTAACTATGGCTACACCTTC. This gives the protein CASSQSSRAKANYGYTF. The chain combines TRBV23-1 with TRBJ1-2, with D perhaps matching TRBD1 (5 bases). TRBV23-1 is recorded as an ORF, its role being uncertain. The CDR3 contains 17 residues. The V end was cut by 0 bases, the J end by 0 bases, with 14 bases between.

The V call is TRBV5-1, the J call TRBJ2-5; D is perhaps TRBD2 (5 bases). This CDR3 is 13 amino acids long. Trimming shortened V by 4 bases and J by 1 base, and 8 bases separated the two germline ends. Germline assignment: CDR1 SGHRS and CDR2 YFSETQ. DNA for the CDR3: TGCGCCAGCAGCGTGGGAGCCCAAGAGACCCAGTACTTC. Translated: CASSVGAQETQYF.

The V and J genes are TRBV3-1 (or the pseudogene TRBV3-2) and TRBJ1-2, with D possibly TRBD1 on 5 matching bases. V was trimmed by 1 base and J by 4 bases, leaving 10 bases between them. CDR3 length: 14 residues. In germline, CDR1 is LGHDT, CDR2 YNNKEL (reference sequence). The CDR3 DNA reads TGTGCCAGCAGCCAAGTCAGGGCAGGCTATGGCTACACCTTC. Residues: CASSQVRAGYGYTF.

The rearrangement links TRBV5-4 to TRBJ2-5; tentatively, D is TRBD1 (6 bases). Germline CDR1 and CDR2: SGHNT and YYREEE (reference sequence). The CDR3 spans 15 residues. V lost 2 bases and J lost 5, with 16 bases in between. For the CDR3, the DNA is TGTGCCAGCAGCTTACCAGGGGCCGCCGAGGAGACCCAGTACTTC. Protein sequence: CASSLPGAAEETQYF.

About this clone itself: The sample holds other DNA sequences that translate to the same CDR3. The gene calls are TRBV18 and TRBJ1-3, with D uncertain. Trimming stripped 0 bases from V and 1 base from J, with 7 bases between. Germline CDR1 and CDR2: KGHSH and LQKENI. This CDR3 has 15 residues. CDR3 nucleotides: TGTGCCAGCTCACCACCGTCCGTATCTGGAAACACCATATATTTT. Protein product: CASSPPSVSGNTIYF.

The chain is built from TRBV30 and TRBJ2-7; 8 nucleotides agree with TRBD1. Looked up from germline, CDR1 is GTSNPN and CDR2 is SVGIG (reference sequence). V lost 1 base to trimming and J lost 4 bases; unmatched junction nucleotides: 9. The CDR3 is 15 residues long. The CDR3 loop reads CAWSAGRGHMYEQYF. The CDR3 nucleotides read TGTGCCTGGAGTGCGGGCAGGGGGCATATGTACGAGCAGTACTTC.

The chain links TRBV28 to TRBJ1-1; D is unclear. This CDR3 has 13 amino acids. CDR1 and CDR2 from the germline V gene are MDHEN and SYDVKM. V lost 6 bases to trimming and J lost 1 base, with 9 bases between them. CDR3 protein: CASRAPGNTEAFF. Here the CDR3 DNA reads TGTGCCAGCAGGGCACCGGGGAACACTGAAGCTTTCTTT.

This clone showed up just once. The V and J genes are TRBV6-5 and TRBJ1-5, with a weak D call TRBD1 (5 bases). This CDR3 comprises 13 residues. Trimming removed 6 bases at V and 3 bases at J, with 9 bases between. Germline assignment: CDR1 MNHEY and CDR2 SVGAGI. DNA of the CDR3: TGTGCCAGCAGCTCCAGGGACAATCAGCCCCAGCATTTT. It translates to CASSSRDNQPQHF.

This rearrangement joins TRBV5-1 to TRBJ2-7; 10 positions agree with TRBD1. The V and J ends lost 4 bases and 2 bases, in that order; junction bases with no gene match: 3. The CDR3 has 14 amino acids. Germline V gene data show CDR1 as SGHRS and CDR2 as YFSETQ. This CDR3 is CASSPGQGAYEQYF. CDR3 nucleotide sequence: TGCGCCAGCAGCCCAGGACAGGGGGCCTACGAGCAGTACTTC.

The chain links TRBV7-2 to TRBJ2-3; no clear D gene. The ends were cut back, 2 bases at V and 2 bases at J, with 5 bases in the middle. In germline, CDR1 is SGHTA, CDR2 FQGNSA. The CDR3 covers 13 residues. CDR3 amino acids: CASSLQITDTQYF. CDR3 coding DNA: TGTGCCAGCAGCTTACAGATCACAGATACGCAGTATTTT.

The V gene is TRBV6-2 or TRBV6-3, the J gene TRBJ2-3; 11 bases line up with TRBD2. The CDR3 contains 16 residues. Germline CDR1 MNHEY, CDR2 SVGEGT. J lost 5 bases, V lost 2 bases, and 6 bases had no gene match. The CDR3 here is CASSYTASGGLDTQYF. CDR3 sequence (DNA): TGTGCCAGCAGTTACACCGCTAGCGGGGGGTTAGATACGCAGTATTTT.

In its sample, this clone was seen once. As DNA, the CDR3 is TGTGCCAGCAGTTACCCGGTTAATTCCTACAATGAGCAGTTCTTC. Protein sequence: CASSYPVNSYNEQFF. J is TRBJ2-1 and V is TRBV6-2 or TRBV6-3; D remains ambiguous. CDR1 and CDR2 (germline): MNHEY, SVGEGT. The CDR3 totals 15 residues. Trimming took 2 bases from V and 1 from J, leaving 9 bases between them.

This clone was picked up one time. The rearrangement joins TRBV5-1 to TRBJ2-7, with 8 positions matching TRBD2. The J segment lost 4 bases and the V segment lost 0 bases, leaving 18 bases of the junction unmatched. The CDR3 has 19 amino acids. In germline, CDR1 is SGHRS, CDR2 YFSETQ. For the CDR3, the DNA is TGCGCCAGCAGCTTGGAACCGGGACAAGGACGGACTAGCATGTACGAGCAGTACTTC. Its protein product is CASSLEPGQGRTSMYEQYF.

This clone was counted a few times. The genes are TRBV15 and TRBJ1-2; D is undetermined. Per germline, CDR1 LNHNV and CDR2 YYDKDF (reference sequence). The V gene lost 0 bases and the J gene lost 3 bases, with 11 bases spanning the gap. CDR3 length equals 15 residues. The CDR3 protein is CATSRDRGFDYGYTF. CDR3 in DNA: TGTGCCACCAGCAGAGATCGCGGGTTCGACTATGGCTACACCTTC. The full variable domain, completed using reference TRBV15 and TRBJ1-2, is DAMVIQNPRYQVTQFGKPVTLSCSQTLNHNVMYWYQQKSSQAPKLLFHYYDKDFNNEADTPDNFQSRRPNTSFCFLDIRSPGLGDTAMYLCATSRDRGFDYGYTFGSGTRLTVV.

The rearrangement uses TRBV27 and TRBJ1-2; D remains unclear. Germline V gene sequence: CDR1 MNHEY, CDR2 SMNVEV (reference sequence). The CDR3 consists of 14 residues. The ends were cut back, 4 bases at V and 0 bases at J, with 9 bases in the middle. CDR3 amino acids: CASSSLRANYGYTF. The DNA for the CDR3 is TGTGCCAGCAGTTCGCTGAGGGCTAACTATGGCTACACCTTC.

This clone has only a few counts. V and J are TRBV18 and TRBJ1-1; tentatively, D is TRBD1 (6 bases). The CDR3 totals 15 residues. Germline V lookup: CDR1 KGHSH, CDR2 LQKENI. Trimming took 6 bases from V and 3 from J, leaving 17 bases between them. The CDR3 nucleotides are TGTGCCAGCTCCCCCACAGGGCCAAGGGACACTGAAGCTTTCTTT. Protein sequence: CASSPTGPRDTEAFF.

The J gene is TRBJ2-2, the V gene TRBV18, with 9 positions matching TRBD2. V was clipped by 3 bases and J by 6 bases; unmatched bases: 5. This CDR3 has 15 amino acids. Germline CDR1 reads KGHSH; CDR2 reads LQKENI. Here the CDR3 DNA reads TGTGCCAGCTCACCGGGACTAGCCTTGTCCGGGGAGCTGTTTTTT. Translation gives CASSPGLALSGELFF.

The genes are TRBV5-4 and TRBJ2-7, with TRBD1 identical over 10 bases. The CDR3 consists of 19 residues. Germline lookup yields CDR1 SGHNT and CDR2 YYREEE (reference sequence). Unmatched junction bases numbered 15, after V lost 0 bases and J lost 3 bases. The CDR3 reads CASSLEGQGLLSIIYEQYF. DNA of the CDR3: TGTGCCAGCAGCTTGGAGGGACAGGGGCTTCTCTCCATCATCTACGAGCAGTACTTC.

This clone was seen once. J is TRBJ1-2 and V is TRBV6-1, with D hard to call. The CDR3 covers 17 residues. V gave up 2 bases and J gave up 0 bases, with 16 bases separating them. Germline assignment: CDR1 MNHNS and CDR2 SASEGT. CDR3 residues: CASSEKSAGWTNYGYTF. The CDR3 DNA reads as TGTGCCAGCAGTGAAAAGTCCGCCGGGTGGACTAACTATGGCTACACCTTC.

The chain employs TRBV5-4 and TRBJ1-1, with D unresolved. Trimming removed 6 bases at V and 2 bases at J, with 11 bases between. Germline-derived CDR1 and CDR2 are SGHNT and YYREEE (reference sequence). This CDR3 has 13 residues. CDR3 DNA: TGTGCCAGCACTCAAGCAGGAAACACTGAAGCTTTCTTT. This sequence encodes CASTQAGNTEAFF.